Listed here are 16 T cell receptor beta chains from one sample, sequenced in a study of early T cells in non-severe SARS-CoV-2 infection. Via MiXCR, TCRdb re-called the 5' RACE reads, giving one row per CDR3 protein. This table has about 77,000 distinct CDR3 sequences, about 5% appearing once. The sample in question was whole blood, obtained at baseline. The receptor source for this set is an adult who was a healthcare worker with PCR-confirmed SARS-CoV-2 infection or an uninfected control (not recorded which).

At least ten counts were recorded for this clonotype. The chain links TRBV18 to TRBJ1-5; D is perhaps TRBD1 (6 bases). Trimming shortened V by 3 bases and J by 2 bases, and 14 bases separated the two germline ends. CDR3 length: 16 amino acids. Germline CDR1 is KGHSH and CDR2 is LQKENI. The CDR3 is CASSPGDIVGNQPQHF. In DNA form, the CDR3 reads TGTGCCAGCTCACCGGGGGACATCGTCGGCAATCAGCCCCAGCATTTT.

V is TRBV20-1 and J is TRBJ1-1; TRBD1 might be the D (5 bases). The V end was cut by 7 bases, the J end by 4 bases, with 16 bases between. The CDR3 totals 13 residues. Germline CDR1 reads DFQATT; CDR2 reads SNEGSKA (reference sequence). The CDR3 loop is CSEAGRLSTEAFF. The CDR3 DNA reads TGCAGTGAGGCAGGGAGGTTGAGCACTGAAGCTTTCTTT.

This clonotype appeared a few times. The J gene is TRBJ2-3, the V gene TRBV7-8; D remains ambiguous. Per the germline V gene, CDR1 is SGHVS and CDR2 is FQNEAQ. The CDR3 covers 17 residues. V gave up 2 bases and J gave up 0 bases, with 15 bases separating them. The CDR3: CASSLRFGRASTDTQYF. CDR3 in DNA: TGTGCCAGCAGCTTAAGGTTCGGACGAGCTAGCACAGATACGCAGTATTTT.

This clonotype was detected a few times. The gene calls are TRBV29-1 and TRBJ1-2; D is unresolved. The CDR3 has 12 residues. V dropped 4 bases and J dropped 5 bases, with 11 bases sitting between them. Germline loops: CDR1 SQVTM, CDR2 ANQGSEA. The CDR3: CSVGEESYGYTF. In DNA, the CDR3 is TGCAGCGTTGGTGAGGAATCTTATGGCTACACCTTC.

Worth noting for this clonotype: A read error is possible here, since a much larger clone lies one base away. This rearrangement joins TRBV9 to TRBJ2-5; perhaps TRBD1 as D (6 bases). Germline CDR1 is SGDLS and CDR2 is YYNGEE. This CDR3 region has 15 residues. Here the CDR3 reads CVSSQTGTPQETQYF. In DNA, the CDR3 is TGTGTCAGCAGCCAGACGGGGACACCCCAAGAGACCCAGTACTTC.

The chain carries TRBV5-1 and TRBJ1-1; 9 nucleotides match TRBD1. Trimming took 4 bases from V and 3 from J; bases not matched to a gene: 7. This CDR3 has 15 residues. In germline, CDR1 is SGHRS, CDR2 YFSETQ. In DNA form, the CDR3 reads TGCGCCAGCAGCCCGTACAGGGGGCTGGACACTGAAGCTTTCTTT. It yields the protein CASSPYRGLDTEAFF.

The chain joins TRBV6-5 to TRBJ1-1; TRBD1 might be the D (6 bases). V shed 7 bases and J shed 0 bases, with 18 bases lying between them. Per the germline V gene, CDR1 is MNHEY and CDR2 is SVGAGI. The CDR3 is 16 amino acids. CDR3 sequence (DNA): TGTGCCAGCATCACAGCTAGGGGGAGAGTGAACACTGAAGCTTTCTTT. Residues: CASITARGRVNTEAFF.

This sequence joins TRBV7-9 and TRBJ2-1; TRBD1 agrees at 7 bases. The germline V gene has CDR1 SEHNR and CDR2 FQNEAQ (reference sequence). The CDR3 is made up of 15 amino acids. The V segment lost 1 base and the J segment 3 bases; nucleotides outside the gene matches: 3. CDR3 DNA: TGTGCCAGCAGCTTAGAGGGGGCGGTCTACAATGAGCAGTTCTTC. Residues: CASSLEGAVYNEQFF.

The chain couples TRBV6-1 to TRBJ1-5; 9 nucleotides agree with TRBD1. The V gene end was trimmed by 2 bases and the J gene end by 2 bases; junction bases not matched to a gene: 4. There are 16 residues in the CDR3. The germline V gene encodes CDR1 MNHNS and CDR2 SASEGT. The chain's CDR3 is CASSERGQGGNQPQHF. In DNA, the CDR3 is TGTGCCAGCAGTGAAAGGGGACAGGGAGGCAATCAGCCCCAGCATTTT.

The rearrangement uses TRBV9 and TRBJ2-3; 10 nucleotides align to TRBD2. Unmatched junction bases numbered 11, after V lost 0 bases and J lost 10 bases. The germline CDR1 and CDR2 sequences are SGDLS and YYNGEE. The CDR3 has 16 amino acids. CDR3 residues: CASSVGRWSSGSAQYF. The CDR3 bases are TGTGCCAGCAGCGTAGGAAGATGGTCTAGCGGGAGCGCGCAGTATTTT.

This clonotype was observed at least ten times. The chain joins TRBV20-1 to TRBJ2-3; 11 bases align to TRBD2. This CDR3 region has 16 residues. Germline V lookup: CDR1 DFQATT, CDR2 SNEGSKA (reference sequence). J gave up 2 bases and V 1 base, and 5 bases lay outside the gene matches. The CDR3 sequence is CSARAGSGRDTDTQYF. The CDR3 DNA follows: TGCAGTGCTAGAGCCGGTAGCGGGAGGGACACAGATACGCAGTATTTT.

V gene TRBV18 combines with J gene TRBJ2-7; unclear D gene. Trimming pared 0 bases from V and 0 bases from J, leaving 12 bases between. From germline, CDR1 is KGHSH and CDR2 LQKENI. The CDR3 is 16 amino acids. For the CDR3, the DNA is TGTGCCAGCTCACCACCGGAACGGATGAGCTCCTACGAGCAGTACTTC. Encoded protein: CASSPPERMSSYEQYF.

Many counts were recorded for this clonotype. The DNA of the CDR3 is TGTGCCAGCAGTGAGACGGCCAGAGGAAACACCATATATTTT. This codes for CASSETARGNTIYF. V is TRBV6-1 and J is TRBJ1-3; D is ambiguous. The CDR3 has 14 amino acids. V shed 3 bases and J shed 4 bases, with 10 bases lying between them. Germline V CDR1 and CDR2: MNHNS, SASEGT.

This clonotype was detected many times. The CDR3 sequence is CASSSLTGLGNTIYF. The CDR3 DNA sequence: TGTGCCAGCAGCTCGCTAACAGGTTTAGGAAACACCATATATTTT. The rearrangement uses TRBV7-9 and TRBJ1-3; possible D gene TRBD1, 5 bases. This CDR3 region has 15 residues. Germline loops: CDR1 SEHNR, CDR2 FQNEAQ (reference sequence). Trimming took 4 bases from V and 4 from J, leaving 14 bases between them.

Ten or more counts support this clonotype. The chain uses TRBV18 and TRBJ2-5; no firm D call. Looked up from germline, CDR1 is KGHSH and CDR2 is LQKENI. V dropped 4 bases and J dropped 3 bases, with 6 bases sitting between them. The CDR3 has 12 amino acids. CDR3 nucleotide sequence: TGTGCCAGCTCACGAGGCGAAGAGACCCAGTACTTC. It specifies CASSRGEETQYF.

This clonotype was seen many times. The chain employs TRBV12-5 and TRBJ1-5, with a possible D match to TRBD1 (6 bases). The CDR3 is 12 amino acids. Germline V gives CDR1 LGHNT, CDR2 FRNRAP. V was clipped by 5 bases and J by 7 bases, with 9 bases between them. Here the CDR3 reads CASGTTGQPQHF. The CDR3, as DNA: TGTGCTAGTGGTACGACAGGACAGCCCCAGCATTTT.